This TCR beta chain was observed in a study of blood T cells in healthy people across ages. This clonotype appeared a few times. As yet, its antigen is unknown. Germline-derived CDR1 and CDR2 are LNHNV and YYDKDF (reference sequence). The V end lost 0 bases, the J end lost 3 bases, and 23 bases lay between the germline ends. The CDR3 is 19 residues long. Peripheral blood, roughly 11 milliliters per donor, was collected. The extraction recovered at least 5.5 micrograms of total RNA per sample. A second PCR, run for about 6 to 11 cycles, used a sample-barcoded 5' primer plus a J-beta primer mix. One entry per CDR3 protein results from TCRdb running MiXCR on the 5' RACE reads. Among fewer than 2 million distinct CDR3 sequences listed, about 39% were seen once. Study outcomes and limitations: Nothing was known about donor CMV status, and this possibly confounded expanded clonotype changes.

This clonotype was obtained from a human donor in good health. The V gene is TRBV15, the J gene TRBJ2-5, with a possible D match to TRBD2 (6 bases). The specimen was blood. The CDR3 DNA follows: TGTGCCACCAGCAGAGAACCGCTCGCGGGGAGCTATCAGGAAGAGACCCAGTACTTC. This sequence encodes CATSREPLAGSYQEETQYF.